This T cell receptor (beta chain) was captured by sequencing in a study of molecular identifiers for immune sequencing clone quantification. V lost 0 bases to trimming and J lost 6 bases, with 7 bases between them. CDR1 is SGHDT and CDR2 is YYEEEE in the germline V gene. The CDR3 covers 12 residues. Library preparation followed earlier protocols using designated TCR primers. TCRdb independently ran MiXCR on the PCR reads; one entry per CDR3 protein. Here the sample spans fewer than 350,000 distinct CDR3 sequences, 20% to 25% being singletons. Between about 20,000 and 1,100,000 sorted cells, with 10%, 30% or 50% RNA, yielded naive CD8 libraries. Sorting recovered naive CD8 T cells on a CD8+CD4-CCR7+CD45RA+ profile. This clonotype was recorded at least ten times. Its antigen is not identified. Study observations and caveats: Among some 910,000 naive cells, as was reported, spiked Jurkat TCR RNA from one cell was detectable.

This rearrangement joins TRBV5-6 to TRBJ2-7; D is uncertain. The sequencing sample was made of naive CD8+ T cells from blood, with Jurkat cell RNA spiked in. The subset is: FACS-sorted CD8+CD4-CCR7+CD45RA+ naive T cells. This receptor was obtained from a human donor in good health. Some libraries in this study had Jurkat cell RNA spiked in. CDR3 sequence: CASSLGSTEQYF. CDR3 nucleotide sequence: TGTGCCAGCAGCTTGGGCAGTACCGAGCAGTACTTC. The variable domain in full, completed from reference TRBV5-6 and TRBJ2-7, reads DAGVTQSPTHLIKTRGQQVTLRCSPKSGHDTVSWYQQALGQGPQFIFQYYEEEERQRGNFPDRFSGHQFPNYSSELNVNALLLGDSALYLCASSLGSTEQYFGPGTRLTVT.